Given below is one T cell receptor (beta chain) in context. The data were obtained in a study of patients and donors after allogeneic stem cell transplantation. V shed 4 bases and J 3 bases; nucleotides not matched to a gene: 9. CDR1 is SGHRS, CDR2 YFSETQ, per germline. This CDR3 has 15 amino acids. TCRdb re-called the RT-PCR reads with MiXCR, one entry per CDR3 protein. The table records 920,000 or so distinct CDR3 sequences, approximately 19% of them present only once. The chain employs TRBV5-1 and TRBJ2-7; 8 bases agree with TRBD1. The clonotype was recovered from a human donor who was either an allogeneic HSCT recipient or a stem cell or donor lymphocyte infusion donor (not recorded which). It is not recorded whose cells these are; they may come from a transplant donor. Sequencing was done on a sample of blood, either unsorted or a sorted T cell fraction (not recorded which). CDR3 DNA sequence: TGCGCCAGCAGCCCATACAGTGGACAGGGCTACGAGCAGTACTTC. This codes for CASSPYSGQGYEQYF.